This TCR beta chain came from a study of blood T cell repertoires in COVID-19. Study processing details: Cell counts per sample came from amplifying reference gene primers. Sequencing was performed with immunoSEQ multiplex PCR; in TCRdb, only in-frame clones are kept and a portion is missing. The V and J calls and the clone size are those of that table, but D and trimming were determined from the DNA. The table shows fewer than 450,000 clones, with roughly 86% occurring only once. The CDR3 is 14 amino acids. Trimming left V 0 bases short and J 4 bases short, with 7 bases between. Germline CDR1 reads SGHRS; CDR2 reads YFSETQ.

Sequencing was performed on peripheral blood. This TCR was sampled from a woman between 70 and 85 years old with COVID-19, enrolled during active disease. The chain has TRBV5-1 and TRBJ1-4; D might be TRBD1 (5 bases). For the CDR3, the DNA is TGCGCCAGCAGCTTGGGCGACAGTAATGAAAAACTGTTTTTT. Its protein product is CASSLGDSNEKLFF.